The present entry profiles one T cell receptor beta chain with its context. This sample was included in a study of early T cells in non-severe SARS-CoV-2 infection. About the study: Unsorted whole-blood RNA was sequenced in bulk, leaving chains unpaired.

One entry per CDR3 protein, called by TCRdb with MiXCR from the 5' RACE reads. The top ten hold about a fifth of the sample, which has tens of thousands of distinct CDR3 sequences, 5% to 6.5% seen once. This CDR3 is 16 amino acids long. V was cut by 4 bases and J by 0 bases, with 13 bases left in between. Per germline, CDR1 MRHNA and CDR2 SNTAGT. The clonotype originates from an adult who was a healthcare worker with PCR-confirmed SARS-CoV-2 infection or an uninfected control (not recorded which). The J gene is TRBJ2-1, the V gene TRBV6-4; D might be TRBD2 (5 bases). The sample taken for sequencing was whole blood. The CDR3 bases are TGTGCCAGCAGTGTGGACGGGATAAGCTCCTACAATGAGCAGTTCTTC. Translated, it gives CASSVDGISSYNEQFF.